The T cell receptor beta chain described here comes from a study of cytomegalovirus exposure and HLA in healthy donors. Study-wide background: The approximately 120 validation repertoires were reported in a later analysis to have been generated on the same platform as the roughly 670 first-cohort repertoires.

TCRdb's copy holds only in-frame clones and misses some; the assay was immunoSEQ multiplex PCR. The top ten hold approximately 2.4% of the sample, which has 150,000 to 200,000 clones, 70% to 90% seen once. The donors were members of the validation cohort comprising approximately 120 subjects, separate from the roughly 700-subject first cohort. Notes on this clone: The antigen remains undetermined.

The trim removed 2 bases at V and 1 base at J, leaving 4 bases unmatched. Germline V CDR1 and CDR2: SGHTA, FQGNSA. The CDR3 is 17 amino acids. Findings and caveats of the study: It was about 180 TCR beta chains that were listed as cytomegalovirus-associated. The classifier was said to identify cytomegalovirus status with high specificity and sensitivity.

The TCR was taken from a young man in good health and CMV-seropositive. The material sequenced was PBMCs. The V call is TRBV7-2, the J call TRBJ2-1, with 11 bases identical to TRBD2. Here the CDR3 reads CASSLWLAGGSYNEQFF. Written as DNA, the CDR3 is TGTGCCAGCAGCTTATGGCTAGCGGGGGGTTCCTACAATGAGCAGTTCTTC.